A single sample gave rise to the 17 T cell receptor beta chains below, sequenced in a study of T cell responses to AZD1222 COVID-19 vaccine. Clones were sequenced by immunoSEQ multiplex PCR, and TCRdb holds only the in-frame ones, with some missing. The profile shows over 70,000 clones, about 85% of them singletons. Source: peripheral blood, taken on day 0 of AZD1222 vaccination. The receptors were sampled from an adult in good health.

The J gene is TRBJ1-2, the V gene TRBV12-3 or TRBV12-4; D gene uncertain. There are 12 residues in the CDR3. Trimming shortened V by 3 bases and J by 5 bases, and 7 bases separated the two germline ends. The CDR3 spells CASSFTGYGYTF. The CDR3 nucleotides read TGTGCCAGCAGTTTTACCGGGTATGGCTACACCTTC.

The genes are TRBV21-1 and TRBJ1-2; the DNA was not compared with TRBD1, the D call given in the table. TRBV21-1 is tagged as a pseudogene. The CDR3 is made up of 17 amino acids. Written as DNA, the CDR3 is TGTGCCAGCAGCAAAAGGACAGGTCCCTCACCTAACTATGGCTACACCTTC. The encoded protein is CASSKRTGPSPNYGYTF.

This chain uses TRBV5-1 with TRBJ2-3, with TRBD2 matching over 7 bases. The CDR3 has 14 amino acids. Trimming at V came to 3 bases and at J to 4 bases, leaving 5 bases not matched to a gene. Germline V CDR1 and CDR2: SGHRS, YFSETQ. In DNA, the CDR3 is TGCGCCAGCAGCTCTCCTAGCGGCCCAGATACGCAGTATTTT. This sequence encodes CASSSPSGPDTQYF. The full variable domain, in which reference TRBV5-1 and TRBJ2-3 provide the parts outside the CDR3, is KAGVTQTPRYLIKTRGQQVTLSCSPISGHRSVSWYQQTPGQGLQFLFEYFSETQRNKGNFPGRFSGRQFSNSRSEMNVSTLELGDSALYLCASSSPSGPDTQYFGPGTRLTVL.

The chain is built from TRBV6-5 and TRBJ1-1; no clear D gene. Germline CDR1 MNHEY, CDR2 SVGAGI. The V end lost 7 bases, the J end lost 0 bases, and 9 bases lay between the germline ends. CDR3 length: 13 residues. The CDR3 DNA sequence: TGTGCCAGCATACGAGAAGTGAACACTGAAGCTTTCTTT. Its translation: CASIREVNTEAFF.

The V call is TRBV7-9, the J call TRBJ2-5, with TRBD2 as a possible D gene (7 bases). V was pared by 7 bases and J by 2 bases, with 17 bases between. Germline V lookup: CDR1 SEHNR, CDR2 FQNEAQ (reference sequence). The CDR3 consists of 15 residues. CDR3 amino acids: CASTLGGSGQETQYF. DNA for the CDR3: TGTGCCAGCACCCTAGGGGGTAGCGGGCAAGAGACCCAGTACTTC.

The V call is TRBV3-1 (or the pseudogene TRBV3-2), the J call TRBJ2-2; D not resolved. The germline V and J ends were trimmed by 1 base and 4 bases, with 7 bases remaining between them. Germline CDR1 reads LGHDT; CDR2 reads YNNKEL (reference sequence). The CDR3 is made up of 14 amino acids. This CDR3 is CASSQGFGTGELFF. The CDR3 DNA is TGTGCCAGCAGCCAAGGGTTCGGCACCGGGGAGCTGTTTTTT.

V gene TRBV11-3 combines with J gene TRBJ1-3, with D perhaps TRBD1 (5 bases). Germline CDR1 and CDR2: SGHNT and YENEEA. V was shortened by 2 bases and J by 2 bases, with 7 bases between the two germline ends. The CDR3 is made up of 14 amino acids. Written as DNA, the CDR3 is TGTGCCAGCAGCTTAAGACAGACTGGAAACACCATATATTTT. Amino acid sequence: CASSLRQTGNTIYF. The full variable domain, its missing parts supplied by reference TRBV11-3 and TRBJ1-3, is EAGVVQSPRYKIIEKKQPVAFWCNPISGHNTLYWYLQNLGQGPELLIRYENEEAVDDSQLPKDRFSAERLKGVDSTLKIQPAELGDSAVYLCASSLRQTGNTIYFGEGSWLTVV.

The CDR3 DNA reads as TGTGCCAGCAGCTTAGGGTTCCGACAGGGAGGAGAGACCCAGTACTTC. Its translation is CASSLGFRQGGETQYF. J is TRBJ2-5 and V is TRBV11-3; tentative D call: TRBD1 (7 bases). Trimming cost V 1 base and J 4 bases, with 16 bases left between them. This CDR3 region has 16 residues. The germline V gene has CDR1 SGHNT and CDR2 YENEEA.

The chain is built from TRBV6-1 and TRBJ1-6; TRBD1 is a possible D gene (5 bases). The length of the CDR3 is 15 residues. V lost 2 bases, J lost 7 bases, and 12 bases lay in between. Germline lookup yields CDR1 MNHNS and CDR2 SASEGT. The CDR3 loop reads CASSENRGLNSPLHF. The CDR3 coding sequence is TGTGCCAGCAGTGAAAATAGGGGTCTAAATTCACCCCTCCACTTT.

The genes are TRBV5-1 and TRBJ2-1; D is possibly TRBD2 (6 bases). The germline gives CDR1 SGHRS, CDR2 YFSETQ. The V gene lost 4 bases and the J gene lost 5 bases, with 16 bases spanning the gap. This CDR3 contains 15 residues. The CDR3 region is CASSRGGAGDNEQFF. For the CDR3, the DNA is TGCGCCAGCAGCCGCGGCGGGGCAGGTGACAATGAGCAGTTCTTC.

This clone appeared once. The chain joins TRBV11-2 to TRBJ2-2, with D tentatively TRBD1 (5 bases). CDR3 length equals 14 residues. V dropped 6 bases and J dropped 5 bases, with 13 bases sitting between them. Germline CDR1 and CDR2: SGHAT and FQNNGV. The CDR3 DNA reads TGTGCCAGCAGGATAAATAGGGGAACCGGGGAGCTGTTTTTT. Protein: CASRINRGTGELFF.

The genes are TRBV11-2 and TRBJ2-3; D is undetermined. Trimming shortened V by 6 bases and J by 0 bases, and 16 bases separated the two germline ends. The CDR3 extends over 16 amino acids. Germline CDR1 reads SGHAT; CDR2 reads FQNNGV. The CDR3 region is CASSMMGGISTDTQYF. The CDR3, as DNA: TGTGCCAGCAGTATGATGGGCGGAATTAGCACAGATACGCAGTATTTT.

The chain employs TRBV5-4 and TRBJ2-5; TRBD1 matches 9 bases. Germline V gives CDR1 SGHNT, CDR2 YYREEE (reference sequence). Trimming took 6 bases from V and 5 from J; bases not matched to a gene: 8. The CDR3 runs to 14 residues. CDR3 bases: TGTGCCAGCACCTTACAGGGGGCGGGGGAGACCCAGTACTTC. The encoded protein is CASTLQGAGETQYF.

The rearrangement links TRBV4-1 to TRBJ1-5, with D possibly matching TRBD1 (5 bases). The V end was cut by 1 base, the J end by 5 bases, with 12 bases between. This CDR3 contains 15 residues. Germline CDR1 and CDR2: MGHRA and YSYEKL. CDR3 DNA sequence: TGCGCCAGCAGCCAAGTTGGGGTGGGGGATCAGCCCCAGCATTTT. Encoded protein: CASSQVGVGDQPQHF.

This clone occurred a few times. The V call is TRBV11-2, the J call TRBJ1-5; D perhaps matches TRBD1 (6 bases). This CDR3 contains 15 residues. V was pared by 2 bases and J by 1 base, with 9 bases between. Looked up from germline, CDR1 is SGHAT and CDR2 is FQNNGV. CDR3 sequence: CASSLTGASNQPQHF. CDR3 in DNA: TGTGCCAGCAGCTTAACGGGGGCAAGCAATCAGCCCCAGCATTTT.

This chain links TRBV7-8 with TRBJ2-7; D possibly corresponds to TRBD1 (7 bases). Trimming stripped 5 bases from V and 5 bases from J, with 19 bases between. The CDR3 spans 15 residues. The germline V gene encodes CDR1 SGHVS and CDR2 FQNEAQ. This CDR3 reads CASSAHPQGGNEQYF. The CDR3 DNA is TGTGCCAGCAGCGCGCACCCCCAGGGGGGCAACGAGCAGTACTTC.

This chain links TRBV10-1 with TRBJ2-3; D may be TRBD2 (6 bases). From germline, CDR1 is WNHNN and CDR2 SYGVQD (reference sequence). The CDR3 sequence is 14 residues long. Trimming took off 2 bases at V and 2 bases at J, with 8 bases between the two ends. The CDR3 protein is CASSETGVTDTQYF. The CDR3 DNA reads TGCGCCAGCAGTGAGACGGGGGTCACAGATACGCAGTATTTT.